A single sample gave rise to the 18 T cell receptor beta chains below, sequenced in a study of control samples from healthy donors and cancer patients. The table came from immunoSEQ multiplex PCR; TCRdb's copy has only in-frame clones and leaves some out. The table records 130,000 to 150,000 clones, 90% to 95% of them present only once. The sequenced material came from blood. These receptor sequences come from a man aged 18 to 29 in good health.

This chain uses TRBV30 with TRBJ2-7; D remains unclear. The CDR3 has 14 residues. V lost 3 bases to trimming and J lost 6 bases, with 18 bases between them. CDR1 GTSNPN and CDR2 SVGIG come from the germline V gene (reference sequence). The CDR3: CAWRVQLRWGEQYF. The DNA of the CDR3 is TGTGCCTGGAGGGTTCAGTTACGCTGGGGCGAGCAGTACTTC.

The V call is TRBV14, the J call TRBJ1-2; 8 bases agree with TRBD1. V gave up 0 bases and J gave up 7 bases; unmatched junction bases: 16. The CDR3 sequence is 18 residues long. Per the germline V gene, CDR1 is SGHDN and CDR2 is FVKESK. CDR3 sequence (DNA): TGTGCCAGCAGCCAAGATCCGAACACAGGGGGAAGATTGTTTGGCTACACCTTC. Its protein product is CASSQDPNTGGRLFGYTF.

This clone is a singleton in its sample. This chain connects TRBV13 to TRBJ2-5; D is undetermined. Per germline, CDR1 PRHDT and CDR2 FYEKMQ (reference sequence). Trimming stripped 4 bases from V and 3 bases from J, with 15 bases between. This CDR3 spans 15 amino acids. The CDR3 loop is CASSSPTVPKETQYF. The CDR3, as DNA: TGTGCCAGCAGCTCCCCAACCGTCCCCAAAGAGACCCAGTACTTC.

The J gene is TRBJ1-4, the V gene TRBV2; the match to TRBD1 covers 7 bases. V was clipped by 5 bases and J by 7 bases; unmatched bases: 16. Germline V lookup: CDR1 SNHLY, CDR2 FYNNEI. The length of the CDR3 is 17 residues. The DNA of the CDR3 is TGTGCCAGCAGTCCAATCGGTAGTTGGACAGGCGTTGAAAAACTGTTTTTT. The encoded protein is CASSPIGSWTGVEKLFF.

This rearrangement joins TRBV15 to TRBJ2-4; TRBD2 matches at 8 bases. Germline values: CDR1 LNHNV, CDR2 YYDKDF (reference sequence). CDR3 length: 20 amino acids. V dropped 0 bases and J dropped 0; count of bases not matched to a gene: 13. The CDR3 DNA reads as TGTGCCACCAGCAGAGATCGAGGAACTAGCGGATTTCTAGCCAAAAACATTCAGTACTTC. Encoded protein: CATSRDRGTSGFLAKNIQYF.

This sequence joins TRBV5-6 and TRBJ2-7; D is perhaps TRBD1 (6 bases). In germline, CDR1 is SGHDT, CDR2 YYEEEE. V was pared by 4 bases and J by 3 bases, with 17 bases between. The CDR3 covers 15 residues. CDR3: CASSQLDGQFYEQYF. The CDR3 coding sequence is TGTGCCAGCAGCCAACTAGACGGACAGTTCTACGAGCAGTACTTC.

The V call is TRBV2, the J call TRBJ1-1; a possible D gene is TRBD1 (5 bases). V was pared by 6 bases and J by 4 bases, with 9 bases between. There are 12 residues in the CDR3. Germline values: CDR1 SNHLY, CDR2 FYNNEI. CDR3 DNA sequence: TGTGCCAGCAGACGGGGACCCACTGAAGCTTTCTTT. It specifies CASRRGPTEAFF.

This chain uses TRBV19 with TRBJ2-1, with 10 bases fitting TRBD1. The trim removed 4 bases at V and 7 bases at J, leaving 16 bases unmatched. CDR3 size: 18 residues. Germline CDR1 LNHDA, CDR2 SQIVND (reference sequence). CDR3 nucleotide sequence: TGTGCCAGTAGTACGACAGGGGGCAAGCTCCTTTCACAAAATGAGCAGTTCTTC. Protein sequence: CASSTTGGKLLSQNEQFF. The full variable domain, in which reference TRBV19 and TRBJ2-1 provide the parts outside the CDR3, is DGGITQSPKYLFRKEGQNVTLSCEQNLNHDAMYWYRQDPGQGLRLIYYSQIVNDFQKGDIAEGYSVSREKKESFPLTVTSAQKNPTAFYLCASSTTGGKLLSQNEQFFGPGTRLTVL.

This clone appeared a single time. This chain joins TRBV28 and TRBJ1-1; TRBD1 aligns across 7 bases. J was trimmed by 0 bases and V by 6 bases; bases with no gene match: 10. CDR1 MDHEN and CDR2 SYDVKM come from the germline V gene. This CDR3 is 16 amino acids long. This CDR3 reads CASSTQPGTVNTEAFF. The CDR3 DNA follows: TGTGCCAGCAGCACGCAACCCGGGACAGTGAACACTGAAGCTTTCTTT.

The chain joins TRBV28 to TRBJ2-7, with 12 bases identical to TRBD2. CDR1 MDHEN and CDR2 SYDVKM come from the germline V gene. The CDR3 is 17 amino acids. The V and J ends lost 5 bases and 0 bases, in that order; junction bases with no gene match: 8. CDR3 loop: CASSPGTSGSSSYEQYF. In DNA form, the CDR3 reads TGTGCCAGCAGTCCTGGGACTAGCGGGTCTAGCTCCTACGAGCAGTACTTC.

This rearrangement joins TRBV9 to TRBJ1-1; tentatively, D is TRBD1 (6 bases). The germline CDR1 and CDR2 sequences are SGDLS and YYNGEE. Trimming cost V 1 base and J 4 bases, with 11 bases left between them. This CDR3 region has 14 residues. This CDR3 is CASSVSGGRTEAFF. CDR3 coding DNA: TGTGCCAGCAGCGTAAGTGGGGGGCGCACTGAAGCTTTCTTT.

This clone was seen once. The chain recombines TRBV28 with TRBJ2-3; D could derive from TRBD1 or TRBD2 (6 bases each). With 8 bases removed from V and 3 bases from J, the gap between germline ends came to 12 bases. From germline, CDR1 is MDHEN and CDR2 SYDVKM. The CDR3 runs 13 residues. CDR3 loop: CASRLGGTDTQYF. CDR3 sequence (DNA): TGTGCCAGCCGGTTAGGGGGGACAGATACGCAGTATTTT.

This clone was counted between two and nine times. The V gene is TRBV6-6, the J gene TRBJ1-2, with 8 positions matching TRBD1. The CDR3 extends over 12 amino acids. Germline V gene data show CDR1 as MNHNY and CDR2 as SVGAGI (reference sequence). The CDR3 DNA reads TGTGCGGGGACAGGAGCTAACTATGGCTACACCTTC. Encoded protein: CAGTGANYGYTF.

In this sample, this clone turned up a few times. The chain recombines TRBV4-1 with TRBJ2-2; D is unresolved. The V end was cut by 5 bases, the J end by 7 bases, with 14 bases between. The CDR3 is 14 residues long. Germline CDR1 reads MGHRA; CDR2 reads YSYEKL. The CDR3 here is CASSLRRGVGELFF. CDR3 in DNA: TGCGCCAGCAGCTTACGCCGTGGCGTCGGGGAGCTGTTTTTT.

The chain links TRBV6-5 to TRBJ2-7, with 7 positions matching TRBD1. J was trimmed by 4 bases and V by 7 bases; bases with no gene match: 13. CDR3 size: 15 residues. CDR1 and CDR2 from the germline V gene are MNHEY and SVGAGI. DNA for the CDR3: TGTGCCAGCAAGACTCCCGGGACAGAGACGTACGAGCAGTACTTC. Protein: CASKTPGTETYEQYF.

The chain links TRBV27 to TRBJ2-3; D is possibly TRBD1 (6 bases). The CDR3 sequence is 12 residues long. V was clipped by 10 bases and J by 5 bases, with 13 bases between them. The germline V gene has CDR1 MNHEY and CDR2 SMNVEV (reference sequence). The CDR3 DNA sequence: TGTGCCACAGGGGCTTTTAGAGATACGCAGTATTTT. It yields the protein CATGAFRDTQYF.

The V gene is TRBV5-6, the J gene TRBJ1-2; tentative D call: TRBD1 (6 bases). This CDR3 comprises 16 residues. CDR1 is SGHDT and CDR2 is YYEEEE in the germline V gene. The V and J ends lost 0 bases and 0 bases respectively, with 12 bases between them. In DNA, the CDR3 is TGTGCCAGCAGCTTGGGGGGGCGCGCTCCTAACTATGGCTACACCTTC. Protein sequence: CASSLGGRAPNYGYTF.

The rearrangement joins TRBV9 to TRBJ2-6, with D uncertain. CDR1 and CDR2 from the germline V gene are SGDLS and YYNGEE. Trimming cost V 2 bases and J 0 bases, with 3 bases left between them. This CDR3 is built from 14 residues. The CDR3 reads CASSVGSGANVLTF. Here the CDR3 DNA reads TGTGCCAGCAGCGTGGGCTCTGGGGCCAACGTCCTGACTTTC.